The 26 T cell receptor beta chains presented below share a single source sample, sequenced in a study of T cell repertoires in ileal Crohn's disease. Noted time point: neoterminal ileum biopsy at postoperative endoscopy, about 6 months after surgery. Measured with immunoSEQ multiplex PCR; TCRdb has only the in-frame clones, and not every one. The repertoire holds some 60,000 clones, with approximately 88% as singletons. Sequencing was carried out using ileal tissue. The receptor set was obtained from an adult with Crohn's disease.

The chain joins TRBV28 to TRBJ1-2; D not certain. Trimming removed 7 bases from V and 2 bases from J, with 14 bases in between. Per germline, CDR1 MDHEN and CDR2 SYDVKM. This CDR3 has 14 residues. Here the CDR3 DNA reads TGTGCCAGCACCTTTCAAGGGAGCAACTATGGCTACACCTTC. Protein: CASTFQGSNYGYTF.

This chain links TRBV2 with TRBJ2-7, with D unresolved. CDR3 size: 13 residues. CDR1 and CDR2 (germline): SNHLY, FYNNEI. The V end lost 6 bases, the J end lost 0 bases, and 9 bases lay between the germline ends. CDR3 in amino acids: CASRRGSSYEQYF. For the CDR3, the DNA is TGTGCCAGCAGGCGCGGCAGCTCCTACGAGCAGTACTTC.

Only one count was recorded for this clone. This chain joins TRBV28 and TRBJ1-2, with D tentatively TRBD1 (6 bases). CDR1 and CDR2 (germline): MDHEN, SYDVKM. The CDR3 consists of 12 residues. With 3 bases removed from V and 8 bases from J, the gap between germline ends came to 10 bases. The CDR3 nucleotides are TGTGCCAGCAGTTTCAGGGGAGGGGGCTACACCTTC. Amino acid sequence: CASSFRGGGYTF.

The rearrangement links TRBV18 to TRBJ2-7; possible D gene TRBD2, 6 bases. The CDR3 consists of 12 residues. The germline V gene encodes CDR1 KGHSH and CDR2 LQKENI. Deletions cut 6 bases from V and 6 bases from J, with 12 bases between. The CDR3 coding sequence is TGTGCCAGCTCGTCCGGAGGGCCCGAGCAGTACGTC. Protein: CASSSGGPEQYV.

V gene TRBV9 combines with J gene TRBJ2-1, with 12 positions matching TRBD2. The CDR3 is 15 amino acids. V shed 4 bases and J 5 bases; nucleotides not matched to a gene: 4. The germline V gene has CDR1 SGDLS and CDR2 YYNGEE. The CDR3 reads CASSLRLAGDNEQFF. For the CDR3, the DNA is TGTGCCAGCAGCCTCAGACTAGCGGGGGACAATGAGCAGTTCTTC.

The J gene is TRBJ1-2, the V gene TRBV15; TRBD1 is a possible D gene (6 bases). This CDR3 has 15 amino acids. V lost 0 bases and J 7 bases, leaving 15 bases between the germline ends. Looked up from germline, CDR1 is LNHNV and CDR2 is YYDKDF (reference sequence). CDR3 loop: CATSREVFAGAGYTF. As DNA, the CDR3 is TGTGCCACCAGCAGAGAGGTGTTCGCGGGGGCTGGCTACACCTTC.

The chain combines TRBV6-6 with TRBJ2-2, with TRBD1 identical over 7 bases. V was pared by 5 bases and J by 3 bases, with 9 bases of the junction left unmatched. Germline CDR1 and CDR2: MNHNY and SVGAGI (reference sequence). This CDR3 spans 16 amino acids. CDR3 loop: CASSRTDRVDTGELFF. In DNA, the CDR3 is TGTGCCAGCAGTCGAACCGACAGGGTCGACACCGGGGAGCTGTTTTTT.

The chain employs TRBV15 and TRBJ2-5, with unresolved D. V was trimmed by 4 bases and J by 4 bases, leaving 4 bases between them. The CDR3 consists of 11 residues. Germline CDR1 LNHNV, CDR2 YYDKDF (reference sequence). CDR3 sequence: CATSTGETQYF. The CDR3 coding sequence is TGTGCCACCAGCACAGGAGAGACCCAGTACTTC.

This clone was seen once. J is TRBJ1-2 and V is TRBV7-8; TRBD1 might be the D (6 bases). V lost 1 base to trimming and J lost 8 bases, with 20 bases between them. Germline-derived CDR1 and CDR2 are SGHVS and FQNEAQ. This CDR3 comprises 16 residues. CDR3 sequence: CASSLVQTVSGGGYTF. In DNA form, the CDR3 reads TGTGCCAGCAGCTTAGTGCAGACAGTCAGCGGGGGCGGCTACACCTTC.

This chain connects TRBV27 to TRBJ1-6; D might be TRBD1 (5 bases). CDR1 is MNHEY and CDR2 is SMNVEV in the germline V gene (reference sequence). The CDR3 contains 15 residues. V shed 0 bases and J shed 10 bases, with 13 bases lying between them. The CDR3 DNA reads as TGTGCCAGCAGTTTATCGTCAGGGTTAAGATCACCCCTCCACTTT. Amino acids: CASSLSSGLRSPLHF.

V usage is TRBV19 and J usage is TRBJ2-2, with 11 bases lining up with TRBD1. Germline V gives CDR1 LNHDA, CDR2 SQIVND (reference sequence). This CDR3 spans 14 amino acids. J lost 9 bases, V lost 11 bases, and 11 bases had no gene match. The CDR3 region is CAGSGTGGSRELFF. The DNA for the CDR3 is TGTGCCGGATCTGGGACAGGGGGATCCCGGGAGCTGTTTTTT.

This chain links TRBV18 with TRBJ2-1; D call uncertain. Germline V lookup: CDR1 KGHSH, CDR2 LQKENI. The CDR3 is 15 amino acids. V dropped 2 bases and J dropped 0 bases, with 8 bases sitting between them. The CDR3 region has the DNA TGTGCCAGCTCACCAGGGCGTAGCTCCTACAATGAGCAGTTCTTC. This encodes CASSPGRSSYNEQFF.

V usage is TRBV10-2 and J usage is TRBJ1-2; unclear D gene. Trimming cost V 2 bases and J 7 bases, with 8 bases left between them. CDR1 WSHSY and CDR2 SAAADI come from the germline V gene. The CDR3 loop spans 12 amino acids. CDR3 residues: CASSERRSGYTF. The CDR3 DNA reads TGCGCCAGCAGTGAGCGTCGGAGTGGCTACACCTTC.

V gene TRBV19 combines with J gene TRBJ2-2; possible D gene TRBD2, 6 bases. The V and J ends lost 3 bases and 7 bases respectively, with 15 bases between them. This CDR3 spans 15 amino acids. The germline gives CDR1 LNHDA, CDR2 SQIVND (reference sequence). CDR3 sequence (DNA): TGTGCCAGTAGTATTTGGGAGGCCGTCGGCGGGGAGCTGTTTTTT. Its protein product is CASSIWEAVGGELFF. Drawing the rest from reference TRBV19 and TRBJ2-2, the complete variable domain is DGGITQSPKYLFRKEGQNVTLSCEQNLNHDAMYWYRQDPGQGLRLIYYSQIVNDFQKGDIAEGYSVSREKKESFPLTVTSAQKNPTAFYLCASSIWEAVGGELFFGEGSRLTVL.

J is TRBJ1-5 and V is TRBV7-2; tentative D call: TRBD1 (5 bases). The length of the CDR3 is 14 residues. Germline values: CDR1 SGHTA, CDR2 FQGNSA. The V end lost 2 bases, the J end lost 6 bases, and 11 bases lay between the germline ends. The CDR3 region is CASSLQGLAQPQHF. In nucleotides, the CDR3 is TGTGCCAGCAGCTTACAGGGTTTGGCTCAGCCCCAGCATTTT.

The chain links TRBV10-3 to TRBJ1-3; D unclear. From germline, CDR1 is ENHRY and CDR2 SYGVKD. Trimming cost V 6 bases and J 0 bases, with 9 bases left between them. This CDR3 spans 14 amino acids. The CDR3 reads CAIRNENSGNTIYF. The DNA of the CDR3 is TGTGCCATCAGGAATGAGAACTCTGGAAACACCATATATTTT.

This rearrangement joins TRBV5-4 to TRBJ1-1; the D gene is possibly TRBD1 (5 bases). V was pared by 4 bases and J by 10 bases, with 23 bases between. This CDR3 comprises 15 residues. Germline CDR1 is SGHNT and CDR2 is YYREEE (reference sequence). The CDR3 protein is CASSPPGGLGLRAFF. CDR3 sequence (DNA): TGTGCCAGCAGCCCCCCCGGGGGGTTGGGCTTGAGAGCTTTCTTT.

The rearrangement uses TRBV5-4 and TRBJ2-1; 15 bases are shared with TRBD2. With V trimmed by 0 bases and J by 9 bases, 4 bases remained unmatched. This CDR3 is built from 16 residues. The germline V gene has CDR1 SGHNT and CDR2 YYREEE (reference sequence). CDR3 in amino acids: CASSLGGLAGGGEQFF. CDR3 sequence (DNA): TGTGCCAGCAGCTTGGGGGGACTAGCGGGAGGAGGTGAGCAGTTCTTC. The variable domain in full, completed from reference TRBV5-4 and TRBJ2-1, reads ETGVTQSPTHLIKTRGQQVTLRCSSQSGHNTVSWYQQALGQGPQFIFQYYREEENGRGNFPPRFSGLQFPNYSSELNVNALELDDSALYLCASSLGGLAGGGEQFFGPGTRLTVL.

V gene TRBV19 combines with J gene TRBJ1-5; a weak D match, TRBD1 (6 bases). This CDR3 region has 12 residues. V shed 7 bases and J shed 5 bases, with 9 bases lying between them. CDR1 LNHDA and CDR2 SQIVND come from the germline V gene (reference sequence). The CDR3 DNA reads TGTGCCAGTACCACAGGGTATCAGCCCCAGCATTTT. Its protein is CASTTGYQPQHF.

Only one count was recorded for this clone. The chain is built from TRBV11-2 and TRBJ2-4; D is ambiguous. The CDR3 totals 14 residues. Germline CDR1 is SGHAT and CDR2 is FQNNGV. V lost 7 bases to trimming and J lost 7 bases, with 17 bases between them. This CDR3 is CASNVILGSNIQYF. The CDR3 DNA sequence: TGTGCCAGCAACGTCATCCTAGGAAGCAACATTCAGTACTTC.

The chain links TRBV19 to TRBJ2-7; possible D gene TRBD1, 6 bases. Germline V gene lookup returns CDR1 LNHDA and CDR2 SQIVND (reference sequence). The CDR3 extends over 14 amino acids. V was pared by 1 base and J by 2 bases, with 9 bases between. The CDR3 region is CASSIGDRTYEQYF. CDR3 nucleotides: TGTGCCAGTAGTATAGGAGACAGGACCTACGAGCAGTACTTC.

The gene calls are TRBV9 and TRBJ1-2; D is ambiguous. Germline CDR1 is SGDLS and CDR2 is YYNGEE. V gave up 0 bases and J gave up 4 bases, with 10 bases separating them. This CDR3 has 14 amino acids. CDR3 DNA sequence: TGTGCCAGCAGCGTAGGGCCCGATCCCTATGGCTACACCTTC. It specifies CASSVGPDPYGYTF.

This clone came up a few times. The CDR3 nucleotides are TGTGCCAGCAGCCAAATACAGGGGCAAGCGCAGCCCCAGCATTTT. This codes for CASSQIQGQAQPQHF. The chain uses TRBV4-2 and TRBJ1-5; 7 bases are a match to TRBD1. This CDR3 is built from 15 residues. Germline values: CDR1 LGHNA, CDR2 YNFKEQ. With V trimmed by 2 bases and J by 7 bases, 8 bases remained unmatched.

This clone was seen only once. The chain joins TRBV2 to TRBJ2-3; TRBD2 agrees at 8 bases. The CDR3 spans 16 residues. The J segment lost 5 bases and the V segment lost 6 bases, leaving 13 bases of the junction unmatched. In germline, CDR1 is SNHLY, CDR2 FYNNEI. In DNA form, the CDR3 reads TGTGCCAGCAGCCCCCCCGGGGTGGCGGGGGGAGATACGCAGTATTTT. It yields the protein CASSPPGVAGGDTQYF.

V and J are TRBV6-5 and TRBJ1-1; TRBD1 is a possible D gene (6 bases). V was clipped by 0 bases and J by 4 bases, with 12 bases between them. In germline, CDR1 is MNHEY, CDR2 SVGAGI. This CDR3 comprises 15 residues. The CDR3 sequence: CASSYSVDRTTEAFF. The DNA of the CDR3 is TGTGCCAGCAGTTACTCGGTAGACAGGACCACTGAAGCTTTCTTT.

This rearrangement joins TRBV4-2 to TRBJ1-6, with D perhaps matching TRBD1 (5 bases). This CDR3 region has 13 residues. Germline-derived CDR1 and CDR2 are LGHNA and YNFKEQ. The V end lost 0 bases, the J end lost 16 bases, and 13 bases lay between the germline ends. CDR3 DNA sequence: TGTGCCAGCAGCCAAGATTGGGACGGAGGGCTCCACTTT. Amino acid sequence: CASSQDWDGGLHF.